The rows below give T cell receptor beta chains drawn from one sample of a study of blood T cell repertoires in COVID-19. Here immunoSEQ multiplex PCR was the method, and the copy in TCRdb shows in-frame clones only, minus some. The repertoire includes 200,000 to 250,000 clones, approximately 84% of them detected once, and approximately 2% sits in the top ten. Sequenced: PBMCs or T cells enriched from blood (not recorded which). These receptors all stem from a man between 60 and 75 years old who had recovered from COVID-19. Both conserved end residues are part of each CDR3. The D gene is left open where the match is weak. Only part of the rows carry a size: once, few, many, or a class if the clone is expanded.

>NA|TRBJ1-2|TRBV19|NA
TGTGCCAGTAGTATAGGCGGGGAATATGGCTACACCTTC
CASSIGGEYGYTF
>NA|TRBJ1-2|TRBV5-1|NA
TGCGCCAGCAGCTTTGATCGGGGGGGTGGCTACACCTTC
CASSFDRGGGYTF
>NA|TRBJ2-2|TRBV19|NA
TGTGCCAGTAGTATAGGGCCAGGGTTCAATCGAGGCGGGGAGCTGTTTTTT
CASSIGPGFNRGGELFF
>TRBD2|TRBJ2-1|TRBV5-1|NA
TGCGCCAGCAGCCAGACTAGCGGGGGGCCGTTGGGGCAGTTCTTC
CASSQTSGGPLGQFF
>NA|TRBJ1-1|TRBV7-6|NA
TGTGCCAGCAGCTTAGATGGAGGACCTAACACTGAAGCTTTCTTT
CASSLDGGPNTEAFF
>NA|TRBJ1-2|TRBV6-1|NA
TGTGCCAGCAGTGAATATGGGGGCCCCTCGGGAGGCTACACCTTC
CASSEYGGPSGGYTF
>NA|TRBJ2-5|TRBV7-2|NA
TGTGCCAGCAGCTTAGAGGGGCGGTACCAAGAGACCCAGTACTTC
CASSLEGRYQETQYF
>NA|TRBJ2-2|TRBV7-7|NA
TGTGCTAGCAGCTTAGACCTAAGGACACATACGAACACCGGGGAGCTGTTTTTT
CASSLDLRTHTNTGELFF
>TRBD1|TRBJ2-5|TRBV7-8|NA
TGTGCCAGCAGCCCAAGGACAGGGATAGAGACCCAGTACTTC
CASSPRTGIETQYF
>TRBD2|TRBJ2-7|TRBV6-1|NA
TGTGCCAGCAGTGGACCCCTAGCGGGGGAAGGGTACGAGCAGTACTTC
CASSGPLAGEGYEQYF
>NA|TRBJ1-1|TRBV14|NA
TGTGCCAGCAGCCAATTCCGGAACACTGAAGCTTTCTTT
CASSQFRNTEAFF
>TRBD1|TRBJ1-1|TRBV2|NA
TGTGCCAGCTTCCAGGGGGCGCGCGGTGAAGCTTTCTTT
CASFQGARGEAFF
>NA|TRBJ1-2|TRBV5-1|once
TGCGCCAGCAGCTTGGATTCACGGGGGTCGGATGGCTACACCTTC
CASSLDSRGSDGYTF
>TRBD2|TRBJ2-3|TRBV5-1|NA
TGCGCCAGCGGCTTAGCGGGGGGGCCAAATACAGATACGCAGTATTTT
CASGLAGGPNTDTQYF
>NA|TRBJ1-1|TRBV10-3|NA
TGTGCCATAAGACGGACAGCAAACACTGAAGCTTTCTTT
CAIRRTANTEAFF
>NA|TRBJ2-1|TRBV5-4|NA
TGTGCCAGCAGATCCGAAAAGGGGAACAATGAGCAGTTCTTC
CASRSEKGNNEQFF
>TRBD1|TRBJ1-6|TRBV5-4|few
TGTGCCAGCAGCTTACGGGACAGAGATTCACCCCTCCACTTT
CASSLRDRDSPLHF
>NA|TRBJ1-3|TRBV9|NA
TGTGCCAGCAGCGAAGGGACAAGCGACTCTGGAAACACCATATATTTT
CASSEGTSDSGNTIYF
>NA|TRBJ2-3|TRBV9|NA
TGTGCCAGCAGCGTCTCAGGGCCGTTAGATACGCAGTATTTT
CASSVSGPLDTQYF
>NA|TRBJ2-7|TRBV5-1|few
TGCGCCAGCAGCTTGGTGAATACACCCACCTACGAGCAGTACTTC
CASSLVNTPTYEQYF
>TRBD1|TRBJ1-2|TRBV3-1/TRBV3-2|NA
TGTGCCAGCAGCCGAAAACAGGGGTCCTTCTATGGCTACACCTTC
CASSRKQGSFYGYTF
>TRBD1|TRBJ1-5|TRBV19|NA
TGTGCCAGTACGGGACAGCGATATAGCAATCAGCCCCAGCATTTT
CASTGQRYSNQPQHF
>NA|TRBJ1-1|TRBV5-1|once
TGCGCCAGCAGCTACGCGGCCTCAACAGGGCTGGGGGACACTGAAGCTTTCTTT
CASSYAASTGLGDTEAFF
>TRBD1|TRBJ1-6|TRBV5-1|NA
TGCGCCAGCAGCCCGGGGACAGTCTATAATTCACCCCTCCACTTT
CASSPGTVYNSPLHF
>TRBD1|TRBJ1-1|TRBV27|NA
TGTGCCAGCAGTTTACAGGGGGCCGGAACTGAAGCTTTCTTT
CASSLQGAGTEAFF
>NA|TRBJ2-7|TRBV4-1|NA
TGCGCCAGCAGCCAAGGGGTCAGGGGGGCTCCCCTCGGCTACGAGCAGTACTTC
CASSQGVRGAPLGYEQYF
>NA|TRBJ1-2|TRBV19|NA
TGTGCCAGTAGTAAGGACTCGGCCTTAGGCTACACCTTC
CASSKDSALGYTF
>NA|TRBJ2-1|TRBV15|NA
TGTGCCACCAGCAGGGTGGAGACTCTGGTGAACAATGAGCAGTTCTTC
CATSRVETLVNNEQFF
>NA|TRBJ2-1|TRBV5-6|NA
TGTGCCAGCAGCCGGTGGGGGGAGGATGAGCAGTTCTTC
CASSRWGEDEQFF
>TRBD1|TRBJ2-7|TRBV29-1|NA
TGCAGCGTTGAGATGACAGGGAAGGACTACGAGCAGTACTTC
CSVEMTGKDYEQYF
>NA|TRBJ1-2|TRBV5-6|NA
TGTGCCAGCAGCATATTACAGGGACGTGGTGGCTACACCTTC
CASSILQGRGGYTF
>NA|TRBJ1-2|TRBV6-5|NA
TGTGCCAGCAGAAAGACAGCTAACTATGGCTACACCTTC
CASRKTANYGYTF
>NA|TRBJ1-2|TRBV4-3|NA
TGCGCCAGCAGCCAAGATCTGGCCCGCAATGGCTACACCTTC
CASSQDLARNGYTF
>TRBD1|TRBJ1-1|TRBV18|NA
TGTGCCAGCTCAATCGACAGGGGTGAAGCTTTCTTT
CASSIDRGEAFF
>NA|TRBJ1-6|TRBV19|NA
TGTGCCAGTAGAGGCCAGACGACAGTCTATAATTCACCCCTCCACTTT
CASRGQTTVYNSPLHF
>TRBD2|TRBJ2-5|TRBV6-6|NA
TGTGCCAGCAGTGCGGGGGGGCCGGGGGTTGAGACCCAGTACTTC
CASSAGGPGVETQYF
>NA|TRBJ1-1|TRBV2|NA
TGTGCCAGCAGTGAACCTACGGGGGGGGCCAGCACTGAAGCTTTCTTT
CASSEPTGGASTEAFF
>NA|TRBJ1-5|TRBV12-3/TRBV12-4|NA
TGTGCCAGCAGTTTAGCAGGGGATCAGCCCCAGCATTTT
CASSLAGDQPQHF
>TRBD1|TRBJ1-5|TRBV2|NA
TGTGCCAGCAGTGGGACAGGGGGCAGGAAGCCCCAGCATTTT
CASSGTGGRKPQHF
>NA|TRBJ1-3|TRBV6-5|NA
TGTGCCAGCAGCCCCTCGGGCTCTGGAAACACCATATATTTT
CASSPSGSGNTIYF
>NA|TRBJ2-5|TRBV18|NA
TGTGCCAGCTCACCACCTCGGGGTCACCAAGAGACCCAGTACTTC
CASSPPRGHQETQYF
>NA|TRBJ1-1|TRBV11-2|NA
TGTGCCAGCAGCCGGGGGATCACTGAAGCTTTCTTT
CASSRGITEAFF